One and the same sample provided the 14 T cell receptor beta chains below, sequenced in a study of shared clonotypes between healthy human individuals. CD45RO negativity and positive selection for CCR7 defined naive CD8 cells, a population that excluded terminally differentiated effector memory CD45RA+ cells. The method was immunoSEQ multiplex PCR; TCRdb's version includes in-frame clones alone and lacks a portion of them. The sample lists about 2 million clones, about 95% occurring once. The sample comprised naive CD8+ T cells sorted from blood. These receptors all come from a man aged 18 to 29 in good health.

The V call is TRBV4-1, the J call TRBJ2-7; TRBD1 aligns across 8 bases. The CDR3 has 15 residues. Germline V CDR1 and CDR2: MGHRA, YSYEKL. Losses at the gene ends were 2 bases for V and 7 bases for J; bases not matched to a gene: 10. The CDR3 DNA sequence: TGCGCCAGCAGCCAAATGGACAGGGCCGGAGAAGAGCAGTACTTC. This encodes CASSQMDRAGEEQYF.

V gene TRBV6-5 combines with J gene TRBJ1-2, with TRBD1 matching over 7 bases. Losses at the gene ends were 5 bases for V and 4 bases for J; bases not matched to a gene: 4. The CDR3 sequence is 13 residues long. Per germline, CDR1 MNHEY and CDR2 SVGAGI. This chain's CDR3 is CASSATGSYGYTF. In nucleotides, the CDR3 is TGTGCCAGCAGTGCGACAGGGAGCTATGGCTACACCTTC.

The rearrangement joins TRBV18 to TRBJ2-7, with TRBD1 matching 8 bases. The length of the CDR3 is 16 residues. The germline gives CDR1 KGHSH, CDR2 LQKENI. V was clipped by 5 bases and J by 3 bases; unmatched bases: 12. CDR3 bases: TGTGCCAGCTCATCGAGGACGACAGGGGACGTCTACGAGCAGTACTTC. As protein: CASSSRTTGDVYEQYF.

The genes are TRBV5-4 and TRBJ1-6; tentatively, D is TRBD1 (5 bases). This CDR3 is 14 amino acids long. The V gene's germline CDR1 is SGHNT and CDR2 YYREEE (reference sequence). V was cut by 0 bases and J by 10 bases, with 11 bases left in between. The DNA of the CDR3 is TGTGCCAGCAGCTTGGGAGGGGCGGGGTCACCCCTCCACTTT. Protein sequence: CASSLGGAGSPLHF. Full variable domain (remainder filled in from reference TRBV5-4 and TRBJ1-6): ETGVTQSPTHLIKTRGQQVTLRCSSQSGHNTVSWYQQALGQGPQFIFQYYREEENGRGNFPPRFSGLQFPNYSSELNVNALELDDSALYLCASSLGGAGSPLHFGNGTRLTVT.

Here the CDR3 DNA reads TGTGCCAGCAGTTTATCGTCGGGAACTTATCAGCCCCAGCATTTT. Its translation is CASSLSSGTYQPQHF. The V gene is TRBV27, the J gene TRBJ1-5; D not certain. Germline CDR1 is MNHEY and CDR2 is SMNVEV (reference sequence). The CDR3 runs 15 residues. Deletions cut 0 bases from V and 5 bases from J, with 11 bases between.

The chain is built from TRBV6-1 and TRBJ2-3, with TRBD2 matching 7 bases. V shed 8 bases and J 2 bases; nucleotides not matched to a gene: 7. Per germline, CDR1 MNHNS and CDR2 SASEGT. CDR3 length equals 14 residues. The CDR3, as DNA: TGTGCCAGCGACGGGACTACCCTCACAGATACGCAGTATTTT. Amino acids: CASDGTTLTDTQYF.

The V call is TRBV5-4, the J call TRBJ2-7; D remains ambiguous. Trimming took 0 bases from V and 5 from J, leaving 15 bases between them. Germline V CDR1 and CDR2: SGHNT, YYREEE (reference sequence). The CDR3 is 15 amino acids. The DNA for the CDR3 is TGTGCCAGCAGCTTGGGTTATTCAACTGGGGACGAGCAGTACTTC. Its translation is CASSLGYSTGDEQYF.

With respect to this clone: The same CDR3 arises from other DNA sequences in this sample as well. The rearrangement uses TRBV7-9 and TRBJ2-7; no firm D call. The CDR3 contains 12 residues. Germline-derived CDR1 and CDR2 are SEHNR and FQNEAQ (reference sequence). Trimming pared 3 bases from V and 2 bases from J, leaving 5 bases between. For the CDR3, the DNA is TGTGCCAGCAGCTTTGGGACCTACGAGCAGTACTTC. Protein sequence: CASSFGTYEQYF.

In DNA, the CDR3 is TGTGCCATCAGTGCCAGGACAGGGGAAGAGACCCAGTACTTC. Amino acid sequence: CAISARTGEETQYF. V usage is TRBV10-3 and J usage is TRBJ2-5; 9 bases map to TRBD1. Germline V gene data show CDR1 as ENHRY and CDR2 as SYGVKD. J was trimmed by 3 bases and V by 4 bases; bases with no gene match: 3. The CDR3 is made up of 14 amino acids.

In its sample, this clone was seen a few times. Other DNA sequences from this sample encode an identical CDR3 as well. The chain employs TRBV4-3 and TRBJ2-3; no clear D gene. This CDR3 is built from 14 residues. CDR1 LGHNA and CDR2 YSLEER come from the germline V gene. V was clipped by 1 base and J by 0 bases, with 5 bases between them. The chain's CDR3 is CASSQVGSTDTQYF. In DNA, the CDR3 is TGCGCCAGCAGCCAAGTTGGAAGCACAGATACGCAGTATTTT.

This rearrangement joins TRBV4-1 to TRBJ1-4, with D maybe TRBD1 (6 bases). Germline loops: CDR1 MGHRA, CDR2 YSYEKL. Trimming left V 0 bases short and J 6 bases short, with 14 bases between. This CDR3 has 16 amino acids. The CDR3 here is CASSQDRGGAYEKLFF. The CDR3 DNA sequence: TGCGCCAGCAGCCAAGACCGAGGGGGGGCCTATGAAAAACTGTTTTTT.

In regard to this clone: The junction does not match germline at one end; this may be a read error. The chain links TRBV7-2 to TRBJ1-6; D is undetermined. The germline CDR1 and CDR2 sequences are SGHTA and FQGNSA. The CDR3 totals 14 residues. The CDR3 sequence: CASSLGIYNPPLHF. The CDR3 DNA reads TGTGCCAGCAGCTTAGGGATCTATAATCCACCCCTCCACTTT.

The rearrangement joins TRBV7-9 to TRBJ1-2; 8 positions agree with TRBD1. V shed 4 bases, J shed 0 bases, and the junction held 13 bases outside the gene matches. Germline values: CDR1 SEHNR, CDR2 FQNEAQ (reference sequence). The CDR3 contains 18 residues. CDR3 region: CASSSSNYQGAPNYGYTF. CDR3 DNA: TGTGCCAGCAGCTCTAGTAATTATCAGGGGGCGCCTAACTATGGCTACACCTTC.

This chain joins TRBV7-2 and TRBJ2-1; 16 bases agree with TRBD2. In germline, CDR1 is SGHTA, CDR2 FQGNSA. With V trimmed by 6 bases and J by 2 bases, 7 bases remained unmatched. The CDR3 contains 18 residues. In DNA, the CDR3 is TGTGCCAGCAGTTCCCCCGGGACTAGCGGGAGGGCCTACAATGAGCAGTTCTTC. Translating it yields CASSSPGTSGRAYNEQFF. Together with reference TRBV7-2 and TRBJ2-1, the CDR3 gives the full variable domain: GAGVSQSPSNKVTEKGKDVELRCDPISGHTALYWYRQSLGQGLEFLIYFQGNSAPDKSGLPSDRFSAERTGGSVSTLTIQRTQQEDSAVYLCASSSPGTSGRAYNEQFFGPGTRLTVL.